The 23 T cell receptor beta chains in this list originate from one sample, sequenced in a study of CD8+ T cells in alopecia areata. RNA extraction was followed by reverse transcription into cDNA, which acted as the sequencing template. Measured with immunoSEQ multiplex PCR; TCRdb has only the in-frame clones, and not every one. The repertoire has approximately 180,000 clones, around 63% of them found once; the top ten carry over 1.5%. The sequenced sample was CD4+ T cells sorted from blood, obtained at week 0. The receptors were gathered from a human donor with alopecia areata.

This clone showed up just a few times. The CDR3 here is CSVQRVGYEQYF. The DNA of the CDR3 is TGCAGCGTTCAAAGGGTCGGCTACGAGCAGTACTTC. The chain uses TRBV29-1 and TRBJ2-7; D is unresolved. This CDR3 has 12 residues. Trimming left V 5 bases short and J 3 bases short, with 11 bases between. Germline values: CDR1 SQVTM, CDR2 ANQGSEA.

The V and J genes are TRBV27 and TRBJ1-2, with D perhaps TRBD1 (6 bases). Germline V lookup: CDR1 MNHEY, CDR2 SMNVEV (reference sequence). Trimming stripped 6 bases from V and 8 bases from J, with 16 bases between. The CDR3 has 13 residues. CDR3 DNA sequence: TGTGCCAGCAGGGAACAGGGTTCGGGAGGCTACACCTTC. Translating gives CASREQGSGGYTF.

This clone has a handful of counts. V and J are TRBV7-2 and TRBJ2-7, with a possible D match to TRBD1 (5 bases). CDR3 length: 15 amino acids. From germline, CDR1 is SGHTA and CDR2 FQGNSA. V lost 5 bases, J lost 6 bases, and 20 bases lay in between. CDR3 nucleotides: TGTGCCAGCAGCCCCTCGAGTTTAGGGGTTTCCGAGCAGTACTTC. Translation: CASSPSSLGVSEQYF.

The genes are TRBV15 and TRBJ1-1; 7 bases are shared with TRBD1. J lost 4 bases, V lost 3 bases, and 5 bases had no gene match. The CDR3 is made up of 14 amino acids. Looked up from germline, CDR1 is LNHNV and CDR2 is YYDKDF (reference sequence). In DNA, the CDR3 is TGTGCCACCAGCAGCGACAGGGCGACCACTGAAGCTTTCTTT. Its protein is CATSSDRATTEAFF. Full variable domain (missing parts from reference TRBV15 and TRBJ1-1): DAMVIQNPRYQVTQFGKPVTLSCSQTLNHNVMYWYQQKSSQAPKLLFHYYDKDFNNEADTPDNFQSRRPNTSFCFLDIRSPGLGDTAMYLCATSSDRATTEAFFGQGTRLTVV.

As concerns this clone: Sequence at one end of the junction differs from germline and may be a read error. Other DNA sequences of this sample code for an identical CDR3. The chain carries TRBV29-1 and TRBJ2-3; 7 nucleotides agree with TRBD1. Per germline, CDR1 SQVTM and CDR2 ANQGSEA. This CDR3 has 12 amino acids. The CDR3 reads CSVELNKQGRYF. The CDR3 DNA is TGTAGCGTTGAACTCAATAAACAGGGGCGGTATTTT.

In this sample, this clone turned up a few times. The chain couples TRBV7-2 to TRBJ1-6; D ambiguous. This CDR3 has 16 residues. Between the trimmed V and J ends, which lost 5 bases and 8 bases, there was a span of 19 bases. In germline, CDR1 is SGHTA, CDR2 FQGNSA. Here the CDR3 reads CASSPSLGRADSPLHF. CDR3 sequence (DNA): TGTGCCAGCAGCCCTTCCCTAGGCCGCGCCGATTCACCCCTCCACTTT.

The V call is TRBV29-1, the J call TRBJ1-1, with D possibly matching TRBD1 (5 bases). The CDR3 is 13 residues long. The germline CDR1 and CDR2 sequences are SQVTM and ANQGSEA. Trimming took 4 bases from V and 3 from J, leaving 12 bases between them. CDR3 nucleotide sequence: TGCAGCGTTGTGGGGGATTTCGACACTGAAGCTTTCTTT. Translation: CSVVGDFDTEAFF.

This chain joins TRBV29-1 and TRBJ2-7; 9 nucleotides match TRBD1. CDR3 length: 12 residues. Germline loops: CDR1 SQVTM, CDR2 ANQGSEA. V lost 7 bases, J lost 6 bases, and 7 bases stayed unmatched. The CDR3: CSATGQGIEQYF. CDR3 sequence (DNA): TGCAGCGCCACGGGACAGGGTATCGAGCAGTACTTC.

V gene TRBV11-3 combines with J gene TRBJ2-7; D unclear. With 2 bases removed from V and 0 bases from J, the gap between germline ends came to 14 bases. The CDR3 totals 16 residues. CDR1 is SGHNT, CDR2 YENEEA, per germline. The CDR3 nucleotides are TGTGCCAGCAGCTTATCCGGCATCGAGAGCTCCTACGAGCAGTACTTC. Amino acid sequence: CASSLSGIESSYEQYF.

The chain is built from TRBV20-1 and TRBJ2-1; D is perhaps TRBD1 or TRBD2 (5 bases each). Per germline, CDR1 DFQATT and CDR2 SNEGSKA (reference sequence). Trimming shortened V by 5 bases and J by 8 bases, and 10 bases separated the two germline ends. There are 11 residues in the CDR3. CDR3: CSALRDDEQFF. The CDR3 nucleotides read TGCAGTGCTCTAAGGGACGATGAGCAGTTCTTC.

This clone occurred once. The rearrangement uses TRBV18 and TRBJ1-1; D is undetermined. The length of the CDR3 is 13 residues. CDR1 KGHSH and CDR2 LQKENI come from the germline V gene. Deletions cut 7 bases from V and 1 base from J, with 10 bases between. DNA for the CDR3: TGTGCCAGCTTCGCACCAACGAACACTGAAGCTTTCTTT. Translation gives CASFAPTNTEAFF.

V usage is TRBV6-5 and J usage is TRBJ2-3; TRBD2 aligns across 9 bases. The V gene end was trimmed by 4 bases and the J gene end by 1 base; junction bases not matched to a gene: 3. CDR3 length: 15 amino acids. Germline assignment: CDR1 MNHEY and CDR2 SVGAGI. This CDR3 reads CASSSPSGGTDTQYF. DNA for the CDR3: TGTGCCAGCAGTTCCCCTAGCGGGGGCACAGATACGCAGTATTTT.

The CDR3 region has the DNA TGCAGCGTTGGCGGGACTGCCGGAGGAGATACGCAGTATTTT. Its translation is CSVGGTAGGDTQYF. The rearrangement uses TRBV29-1 and TRBJ2-3; D is perhaps TRBD2 (6 bases). In germline, CDR1 is SQVTM, CDR2 ANQGSEA. V was cut by 4 bases and J by 5 bases, with 16 bases left in between. The CDR3 totals 14 residues.

Remarks on this clone: The sample carries other DNA sequences with the same CDR3. This chain joins TRBV29-1 and TRBJ1-5, with D unclear. V lost 4 bases to trimming and J lost 2 bases, with 6 bases between them. CDR3 size: 12 residues. The germline gives CDR1 SQVTM, CDR2 ANQGSEA. This CDR3 is CSVGQGNQPQHF. The CDR3 coding sequence is TGCAGCGTTGGGCAGGGCAATCAGCCCCAGCATTTT.

This clone was found a few times. The chain recombines TRBV5-1 with TRBJ1-2; D not certain. V lost 0 bases and J lost 7, with 13 bases in between. The CDR3 sequence is 14 residues long. Germline V gives CDR1 SGHRS, CDR2 YFSETQ. The CDR3 is CASSLALGMRGYTF. The DNA of the CDR3 is TGCGCCAGCAGCTTGGCTCTAGGCATGCGTGGCTACACCTTC.

This chain links TRBV5-1 with TRBJ2-3; 7 bases map to TRBD1. Germline V lookup: CDR1 SGHRS, CDR2 YFSETQ. The CDR3 has 16 residues. J gave up 0 bases and V 0 bases, and 4 bases lay outside the gene matches. The CDR3 region is CASSLEGQLSTDTQYF. The CDR3 DNA sequence: TGCGCCAGCAGCTTGGAGGGACAGCTTAGCACAGATACGCAGTATTTT.

The V and J genes are TRBV29-1 and TRBJ1-2; 9 bases agree with TRBD1. Losses at the gene ends were 5 bases for V and 5 bases for J; bases not matched to a gene: 12. This CDR3 has 15 residues. The germline CDR1 and CDR2 sequences are SQVTM and ANQGSEA. CDR3 nucleotides: TGCAGCGTTACCGGACAGGGGATAAGAGGGTATGGCTACACCTTC. It translates to CSVTGQGIRGYGYTF.

V is TRBV2 and J is TRBJ2-7; a weak D match, TRBD2 (6 bases). V was cut by 9 bases and J by 4 bases, with 28 bases left in between. The CDR3 sequence is 17 residues long. Germline loops: CDR1 SNHLY, CDR2 FYNNEI. The CDR3 bases are TGTGCCAGTAAACGTAAAGGACTATCGGAGACCAGATACGAGCAGTACTTC. This codes for CASKRKGLSETRYEQYF.

In this sample, this clone turned up many times. The DNA for the CDR3 is TGTGCCAGCAGCCGCCCGACTAATGAAAAACTGTTTTTT. Its protein product is CASSRPTNEKLFF. This chain links TRBV7-2 with TRBJ1-4; the D is unclear. CDR3 size: 13 residues. Deletions cut 5 bases from V and 2 bases from J, with 6 bases between. Germline CDR1 SGHTA, CDR2 FQGNSA. The whole variable domain, remainder taken from reference TRBV7-2 and TRBJ1-4, is GAGVSQSPSNKVTEKGKDVELRCDPISGHTALYWYRQSLGQGLEFLIYFQGNSAPDKSGLPSDRFSAERTGGSVSTLTIQRTQQEDSAVYLCASSRPTNEKLFFGSGTQLSVL.

The J gene is TRBJ1-1, the V gene TRBV10-3; D is undetermined. This CDR3 spans 14 amino acids. Germline assignment: CDR1 ENHRY and CDR2 SYGVKD. The V end lost 3 bases, the J end lost 1 base, and 9 bases lay between the germline ends. Here the CDR3 DNA reads TGTGCCATCAGTGACAACGCGGGGAACACTGAAGCTTTCTTT. This translates into CAISDNAGNTEAFF.

The chain carries TRBV7-8 and TRBJ1-2; 8 nucleotides line up with TRBD1. Germline values: CDR1 SGHVS, CDR2 FQNEAQ. This CDR3 has 15 amino acids. Losses at the gene ends were 5 bases for V and 5 bases for J; bases not matched to a gene: 10. CDR3 sequence (DNA): TGTGCCAGCAGCGAAATGGACAGGGTTCTATATGGCTACACCTTC. This codes for CASSEMDRVLYGYTF.

This clone was picked up a small number of times. The gene calls are TRBV9 and TRBJ2-2, with 7 bases identical to TRBD2. The ends lost 4 bases at V and 4 bases at J; junction bases unmatched: 7. Germline-derived CDR1 and CDR2 are SGDLS and YYNGEE. The CDR3 sequence is 15 residues long. The CDR3 DNA reads TGTGCCAGCAGCACCCGGGACTACGCCACCGGGGAGCTGTTTTTT. Residues: CASSTRDYATGELFF.

This clone was counted a few times. The chain uses TRBV27 and TRBJ2-1; TRBD1 matches at 7 bases. Germline V gives CDR1 MNHEY, CDR2 SMNVEV (reference sequence). This CDR3 region has 13 residues. V lost 6 bases, J lost 10 bases, and 9 bases stayed unmatched. CDR3 bases: TGTGCCAGCAGCCTAAGACAGGGAAGAGAGCAGTTCTTC. This codes for CASSLRQGREQFF.